The 17 T cell receptor beta chains in this list originate from one sample, sequenced in a study of blood T cell repertoires in COVID-19. TCRdb keeps only in-frame clones here, not all; method: immunoSEQ multiplex PCR. The sample consists of some 180,000 clones, 82% of them appearing once. Sequenced material: peripheral blood. These receptors were obtained from an older woman with COVID-19, enrolled during active disease.

CDR3 DNA sequence: TGTGCCAGTAGTAGTAACAGGTACAATGAGCAGTTCTTC. This gives the protein CASSSNRYNEQFF. V gene TRBV19 combines with J gene TRBJ2-1; D may be TRBD1 (5 bases). This CDR3 contains 13 residues. Trimming removed 4 bases at V and 4 bases at J, with 8 bases between. Germline V gives CDR1 LNHDA, CDR2 SQIVND (reference sequence).

The chain combines TRBV3-1 (or the pseudogene TRBV3-2) with TRBJ1-6; D perhaps matches TRBD1 (5 bases). Germline CDR1 reads LGHDT; CDR2 reads YNNKEL (reference sequence). The V and J ends lost 3 bases and 7 bases respectively, with 10 bases between them. The CDR3 spans 14 residues. CDR3 nucleotides: TGTGCCAGCAGCCACCCCGGACACAATTCACCCCTCCACTTT. The encoded protein is CASSHPGHNSPLHF.

V usage is TRBV5-4 and J usage is TRBJ2-1, with a weak D call TRBD2 (5 bases). The CDR3 covers 13 residues. Germline-derived CDR1 and CDR2 are SGHNT and YYREEE (reference sequence). Trimming removed 8 bases at V and 3 bases at J, with 12 bases between. This CDR3 is CASQRAGYNEQFF. For the CDR3, the DNA is TGTGCCAGTCAAAGGGCGGGCTACAATGAGCAGTTCTTC.

This chain uses TRBV27 with TRBJ2-2; possible D gene TRBD2, 5 bases. Trimming took off 3 bases at V and 2 bases at J, with 13 bases between the two ends. Per the germline V gene, CDR1 is MNHEY and CDR2 is SMNVEV (reference sequence). This CDR3 contains 16 residues. The CDR3 protein is CASSFIIARNTGELFF. For the CDR3, the DNA is TGTGCCAGCAGTTTCATAATAGCGAGAAACACCGGGGAGCTGTTTTTT.

This sequence joins TRBV5-6 and TRBJ2-3; TRBD2 matches at 8 bases. Germline assignment: CDR1 SGHDT and CDR2 YYEEEE. The CDR3 is made up of 18 amino acids. J gave up 0 bases and V 0 bases, and 9 bases lay outside the gene matches. In nucleotides, the CDR3 is TGTGCCAGCAGCTTGGTACGGGGGGGCCTACTTAGCACAGATACGCAGTATTTT. Protein product: CASSLVRGGLLSTDTQYF.

This clone was counted only a few times. One junction end disagrees with the germline gene, perhaps due to a read error. The CDR3 DNA is TGTGCCACCAGCAGAGATCTTGGAGGAGGCGAGCTCTTC. It specifies CATSRDLGGGELF. This rearrangement joins TRBV15 to TRBJ2-1, with a possible D match to TRBD2 (5 bases). Germline loops: CDR1 LNHNV, CDR2 YYDKDF (reference sequence). This CDR3 spans 13 amino acids.

In DNA, the CDR3 is TGTGCCAGCAGATCGAGCGCGAACACCGGGGAGCTGTTTTTT. Protein: CASRSSANTGELFF. This chain uses TRBV28 with TRBJ2-2; no firm D call. Germline CDR1 is MDHEN and CDR2 is SYDVKM. The germline V and J ends were trimmed by 6 bases and 0 bases, with 8 bases remaining between them. CDR3 length: 14 amino acids. The whole variable domain, remainder taken from reference TRBV28 and TRBJ2-2, is DVKVTQSSRYLVKRTGEKVFLECVQDMDHENMFWYRQDPGLGLRLIYFSYDVKMKEKGDIPEGYSVSREKKERFSLILESASTNQTSMYLCASRSSANTGELFFGEGSRLTVL.

The gene calls are TRBV30 and TRBJ1-4, with D maybe TRBD1 (6 bases). The V end lost 4 bases, the J end lost 4 bases, and 13 bases lay between the germline ends. Germline V CDR1 and CDR2: GTSNPN, SVGIG (reference sequence). The CDR3 contains 14 residues. The CDR3 loop is CAWMDRGLNEKLFF. In nucleotides, the CDR3 is TGTGCCTGGATGGACAGAGGCCTTAATGAAAAACTGTTTTTT.

The rearrangement joins TRBV18 to TRBJ2-5; TRBD1 is a possible D gene (5 bases). CDR1 and CDR2 (germline): KGHSH, LQKENI. The germline V and J ends were trimmed by 0 bases and 1 base, with 6 bases remaining between them. The CDR3 has 14 amino acids. CDR3 amino acids: CASSPPTVQETQYF. DNA of the CDR3: TGTGCCAGCTCACCACCGACAGTCCAAGAGACCCAGTACTTC.

This clone was counted a single time. This chain links TRBV7-3 with TRBJ1-1; 7 bases map to TRBD1. Germline V gives CDR1 SGHTA, CDR2 FQGTGA. V lost 4 bases to trimming and J lost 3 bases; unmatched junction nucleotides: 2. The CDR3 extends over 13 amino acids. CDR3: CASSWTGDTEAFF. The DNA for the CDR3 is TGTGCCAGCAGCTGGACAGGAGACACTGAAGCTTTCTTT.

The chain recombines TRBV24-1 with TRBJ2-5, with D possibly being TRBD2 (5 bases). In germline, CDR1 is KGHDR, CDR2 SFDVKD. Trimming pared 1 base from V and 5 bases from J, leaving 16 bases between. The CDR3 is 16 amino acids. CDR3 sequence: CATSDFGLGSGETQYF. For the CDR3, the DNA is TGTGCCACCAGTGATTTCGGCTTAGGGAGTGGGGAGACCCAGTACTTC.

The chain uses TRBV2 and TRBJ2-7; D may be TRBD1 (6 bases). The CDR3 has 12 residues. Germline-derived CDR1 and CDR2 are SNHLY and FYNNEI. The V and J ends lost 5 bases and 6 bases respectively, with 11 bases between them. For the CDR3, the DNA is TGTGCCAGCAGTCTACAGGGCGGCGAGCAGTACGTC. It codes for CASSLQGGEQYV.

The V call is TRBV7-6, the J call TRBJ2-1; 12 bases are shared with TRBD2. From germline, CDR1 is SGHVS and CDR2 FNYEAQ. V lost 5 bases and J lost 2; bases outside the gene matches: 7. This CDR3 region has 17 residues. This CDR3 reads CASSPRLAGDTYNEQFF. The CDR3 DNA is TGTGCCAGCAGCCCCAGACTAGCGGGAGATACCTACAATGAGCAGTTCTTC.

As to this clone: The junction departs from germline at one end; a sequencing error may be responsible. The gene calls are TRBV6-1 and TRBJ1-6; no definite D call. Germline V gives CDR1 MNHNS, CDR2 SASEGT. CDR3 size: 11 residues. The CDR3 DNA reads as TGTGCCAGCGGTGAAGCAGGAGTACTCCACTTT. Translated, it gives CASGEAGVLHF.

This sequence joins TRBV7-3 and TRBJ2-3; D possibly corresponds to TRBD2 (7 bases). V was cut by 0 bases and J by 6 bases, with 13 bases left in between. Germline CDR1 reads SGHTA; CDR2 reads FQGTGA. The CDR3 consists of 15 residues. In DNA, the CDR3 is TGTGCCAGCAGCTTAACGGCGGGGGCCTGGGATACGCAGTATTTT. It specifies CASSLTAGAWDTQYF. The full variable domain, in which reference TRBV7-3 and TRBJ2-3 provide the parts outside the CDR3, is GAGVSQTPSNKVTEKGKYVELRCDPISGHTALYWYRQSLGQGPEFLIYFQGTGAADDSGLPNDRFFAVRPEGSVSTLKIQRTERGDSAVYLCASSLTAGAWDTQYFGPGTRLTVL.

The gene calls are TRBV5-4 and TRBJ2-3; no clear D gene. This CDR3 has 14 residues. Trimming pared 9 bases from V and 2 bases from J, leaving 16 bases between. Germline CDR1 reads SGHNT; CDR2 reads YYREEE (reference sequence). CDR3 residues: CATIEHRNTDTQYF. The DNA for the CDR3 is TGTGCCACCATCGAGCACCGAAACACAGATACGCAGTATTTT.

The V and J genes are TRBV29-1 and TRBJ2-3; D remains ambiguous. The CDR3 runs 11 residues. Germline V gives CDR1 SQVTM, CDR2 ANQGSEA. With 0 bases removed from V and 6 bases from J, the gap between germline ends came to 4 bases. CDR3 sequence (DNA): TGCAGCGTTGAAGATCCGGATACGCAGTATTTT. Its protein product is CSVEDPDTQYF.